This T cell receptor (beta chain) is drawn from a study of beta chain features in type 1 diabetes. The entirety of the isolated RNA underwent reverse transcription, so expressed TCRB transcripts were sequenced. Only in-frame clones appear in the TCRdb table, and some are missing; sequencing was by immunoSEQ multiplex PCR. The data show 150,000 to 160,000 clones, around 10% seen once. Findings and limits, study-wide: There were fewer insertions and more deletions at the VDJ junctions of type 1 diabetes patients. Over-representation of high TCR-expressing cells was a possible consequence of cDNA sequencing.

With respect to this clone: Its antigen is still unknown.

Germline CDR1 reads LNHNV; CDR2 reads YYDKDF (reference sequence). The CDR3 has 15 residues. Deletions cut 3 bases from V and 0 bases from J, with 9 bases between. V usage is TRBV15 and J usage is TRBJ1-3; tentatively, D is TRBD1 (5 bases). This clonotype was sampled from a man aged 18-30 years in good health. The sequencing sample was made of central memory CD4+ T cells from blood. The CDR3 loop is CATSRTASSGNTIYF. The CDR3 region has the DNA TGTGCCACCAGCAGGACAGCCAGCTCTGGAAACACCATATATTTT.